This TCR beta chain was retrieved from a study of CD8+ T cells in alopecia areata. Study-wide points: For lesional scalp, especially alopecia totalis/universalis, clonality was higher than in normal scalp. A single nonresponder leaves the baseline CD8+ expansion link to response uncertain. Scalp sample sequencing also detects resident alphabeta T cells of normal skin.

Extraction of RNA preceded its reverse transcription into cDNA, which served as the sequencing template. Profiling relied on immunoSEQ multiplex PCR, and the TCRdb table lists in-frame clones only, not all of them. The profile shows under 350,000 clones, 58% of them singletons. The CDR3 extends over 13 amino acids. Trimming cost V 0 bases and J 6 bases, with 11 bases left between them. CDR1 is GTSNPN, CDR2 SVGIG, per germline (reference sequence). Comments on this clone: The antigen is undetermined.

The treatment was: oral pan-JAK inhibitor, 5-10 mg twice daily. Starting from PBMCs, sorting isolated CD4+ and CD8+ T cells. The sequencing here drew on CD4+ T cells sorted from blood, taken at week 24, from a patient treated with tofacitinib. The sequence was collected from a human donor with alopecia areata. The V call is TRBV30, the J call TRBJ1-1, with D possibly TRBD1 on 6 matching bases. CDR3 sequence reads: CAWSVGGTAEAFF. The CDR3 bases are TGTGCCTGGAGTGTAGGGGGAACGGCTGAAGCTTTCTTT.